This section outlines one T cell receptor (beta chain) sequence together with its context. From the 5' RACE reads, TCRdb called clonotypes with MiXCR, one entry per CDR3 protein. The sample holds roughly 350,000 distinct CDR3 sequences, roughly an eighth seen once. The data are from a study of identical twins. Trimming at V came to 3 bases and at J to 5 bases, leaving 7 bases not matched to a gene. This CDR3 is built from 15 residues. Germline V lookup: CDR1 SGDLS, CDR2 YYNGEE. These data were also filed under a second study, of yellow fever vaccine responses in identical twins.

The receptor comes from a woman between 18 and 29 years old in good health. What was sequenced was CD8+ T cells sorted from blood. The rearrangement links TRBV9 to TRBJ2-1, with 8 bases matching TRBD1. This CDR3 is CASSALDRVDNEQFF. The CDR3 DNA is TGTGCCAGCAGCGCCCTGGACAGGGTGGACAATGAGCAGTTCTTC.